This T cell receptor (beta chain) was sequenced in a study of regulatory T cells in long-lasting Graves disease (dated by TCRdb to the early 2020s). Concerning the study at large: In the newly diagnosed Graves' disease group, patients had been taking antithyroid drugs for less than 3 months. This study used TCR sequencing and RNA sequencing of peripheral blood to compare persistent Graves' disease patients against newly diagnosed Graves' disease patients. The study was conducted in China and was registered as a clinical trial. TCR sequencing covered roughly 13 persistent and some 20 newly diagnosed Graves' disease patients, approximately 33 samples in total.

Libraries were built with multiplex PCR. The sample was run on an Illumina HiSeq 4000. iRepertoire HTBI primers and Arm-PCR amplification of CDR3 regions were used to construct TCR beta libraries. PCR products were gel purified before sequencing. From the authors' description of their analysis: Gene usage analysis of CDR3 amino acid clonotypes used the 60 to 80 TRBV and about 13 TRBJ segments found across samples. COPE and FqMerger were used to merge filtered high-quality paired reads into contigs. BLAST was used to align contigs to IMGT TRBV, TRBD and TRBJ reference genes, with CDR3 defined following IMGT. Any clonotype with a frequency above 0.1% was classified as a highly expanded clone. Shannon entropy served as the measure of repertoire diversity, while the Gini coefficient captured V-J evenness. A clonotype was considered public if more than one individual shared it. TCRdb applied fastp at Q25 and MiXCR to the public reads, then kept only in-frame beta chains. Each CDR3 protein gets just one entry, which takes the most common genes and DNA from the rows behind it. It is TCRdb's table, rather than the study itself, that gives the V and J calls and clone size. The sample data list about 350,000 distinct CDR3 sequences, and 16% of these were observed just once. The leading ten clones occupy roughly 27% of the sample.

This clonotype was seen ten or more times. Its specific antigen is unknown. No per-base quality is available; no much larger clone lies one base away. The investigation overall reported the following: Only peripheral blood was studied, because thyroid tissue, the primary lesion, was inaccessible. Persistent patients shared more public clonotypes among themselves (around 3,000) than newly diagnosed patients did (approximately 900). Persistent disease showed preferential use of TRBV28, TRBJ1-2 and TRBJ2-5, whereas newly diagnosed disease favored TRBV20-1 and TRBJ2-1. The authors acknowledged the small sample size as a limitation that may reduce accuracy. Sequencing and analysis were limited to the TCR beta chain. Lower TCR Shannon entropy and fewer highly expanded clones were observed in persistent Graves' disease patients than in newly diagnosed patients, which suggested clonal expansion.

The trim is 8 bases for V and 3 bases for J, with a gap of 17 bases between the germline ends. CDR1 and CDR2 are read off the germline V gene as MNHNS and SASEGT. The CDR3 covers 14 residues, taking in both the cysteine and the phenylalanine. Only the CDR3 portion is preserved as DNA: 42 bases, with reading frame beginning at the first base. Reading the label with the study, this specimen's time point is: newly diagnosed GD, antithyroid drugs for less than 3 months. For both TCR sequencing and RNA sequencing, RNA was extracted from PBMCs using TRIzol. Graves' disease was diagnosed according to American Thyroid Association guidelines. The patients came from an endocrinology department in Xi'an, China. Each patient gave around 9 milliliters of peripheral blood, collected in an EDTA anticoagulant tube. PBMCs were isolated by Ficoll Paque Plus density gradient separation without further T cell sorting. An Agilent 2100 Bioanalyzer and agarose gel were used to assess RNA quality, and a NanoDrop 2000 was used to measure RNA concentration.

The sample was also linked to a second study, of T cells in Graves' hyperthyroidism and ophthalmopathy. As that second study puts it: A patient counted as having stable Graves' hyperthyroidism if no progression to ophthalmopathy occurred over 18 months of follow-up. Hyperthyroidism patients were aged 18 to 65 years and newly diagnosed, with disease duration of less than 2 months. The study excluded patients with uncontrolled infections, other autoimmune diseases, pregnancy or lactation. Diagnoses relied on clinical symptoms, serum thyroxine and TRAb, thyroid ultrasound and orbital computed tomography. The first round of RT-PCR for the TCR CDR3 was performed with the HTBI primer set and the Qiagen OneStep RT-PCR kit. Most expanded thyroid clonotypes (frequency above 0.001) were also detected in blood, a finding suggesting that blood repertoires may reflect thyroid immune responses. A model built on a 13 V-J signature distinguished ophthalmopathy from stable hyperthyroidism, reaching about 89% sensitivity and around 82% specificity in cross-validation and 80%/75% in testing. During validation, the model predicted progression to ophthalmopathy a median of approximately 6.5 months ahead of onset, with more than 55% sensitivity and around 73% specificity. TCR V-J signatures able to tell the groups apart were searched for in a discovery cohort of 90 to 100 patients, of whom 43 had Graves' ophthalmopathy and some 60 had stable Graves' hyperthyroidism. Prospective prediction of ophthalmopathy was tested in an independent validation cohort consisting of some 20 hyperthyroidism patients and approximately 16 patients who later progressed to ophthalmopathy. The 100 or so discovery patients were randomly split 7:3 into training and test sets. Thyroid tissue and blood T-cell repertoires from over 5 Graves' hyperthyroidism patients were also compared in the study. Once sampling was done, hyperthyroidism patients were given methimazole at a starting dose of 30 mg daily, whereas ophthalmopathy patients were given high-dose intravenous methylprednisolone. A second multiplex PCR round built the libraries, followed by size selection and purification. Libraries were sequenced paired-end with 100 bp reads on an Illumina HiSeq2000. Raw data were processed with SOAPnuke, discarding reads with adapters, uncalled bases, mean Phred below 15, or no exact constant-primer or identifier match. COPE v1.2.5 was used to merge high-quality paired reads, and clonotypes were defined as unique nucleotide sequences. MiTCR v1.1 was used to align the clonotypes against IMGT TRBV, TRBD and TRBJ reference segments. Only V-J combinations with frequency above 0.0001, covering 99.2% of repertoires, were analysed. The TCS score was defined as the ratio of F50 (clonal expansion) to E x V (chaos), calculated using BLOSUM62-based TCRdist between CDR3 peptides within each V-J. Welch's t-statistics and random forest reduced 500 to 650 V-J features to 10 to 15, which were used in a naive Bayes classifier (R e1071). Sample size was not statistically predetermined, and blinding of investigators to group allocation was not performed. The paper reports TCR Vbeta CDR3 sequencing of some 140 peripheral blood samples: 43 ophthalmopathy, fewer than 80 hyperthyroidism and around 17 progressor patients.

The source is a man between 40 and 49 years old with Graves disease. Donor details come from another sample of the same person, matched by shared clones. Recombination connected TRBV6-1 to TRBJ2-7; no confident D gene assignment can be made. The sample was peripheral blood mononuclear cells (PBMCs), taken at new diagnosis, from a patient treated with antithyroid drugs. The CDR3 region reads CASSEPRGGYEQYF. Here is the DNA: TGTGCCAGCTCCGAACCAAGAGGCGGCTACGAGCAGTACTTC.